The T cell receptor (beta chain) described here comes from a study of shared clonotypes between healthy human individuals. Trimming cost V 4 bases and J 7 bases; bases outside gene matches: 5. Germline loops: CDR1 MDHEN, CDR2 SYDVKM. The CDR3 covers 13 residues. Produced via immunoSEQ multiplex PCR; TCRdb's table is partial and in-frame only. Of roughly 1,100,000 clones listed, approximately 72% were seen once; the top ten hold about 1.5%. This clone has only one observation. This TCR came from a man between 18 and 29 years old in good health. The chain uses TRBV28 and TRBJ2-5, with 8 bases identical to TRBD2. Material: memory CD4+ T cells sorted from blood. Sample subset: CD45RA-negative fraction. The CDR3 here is CASSYGGVGTQYF. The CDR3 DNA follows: TGTGCCAGCAGTTACGGGGGGGTAGGGACCCAGTACTTC.